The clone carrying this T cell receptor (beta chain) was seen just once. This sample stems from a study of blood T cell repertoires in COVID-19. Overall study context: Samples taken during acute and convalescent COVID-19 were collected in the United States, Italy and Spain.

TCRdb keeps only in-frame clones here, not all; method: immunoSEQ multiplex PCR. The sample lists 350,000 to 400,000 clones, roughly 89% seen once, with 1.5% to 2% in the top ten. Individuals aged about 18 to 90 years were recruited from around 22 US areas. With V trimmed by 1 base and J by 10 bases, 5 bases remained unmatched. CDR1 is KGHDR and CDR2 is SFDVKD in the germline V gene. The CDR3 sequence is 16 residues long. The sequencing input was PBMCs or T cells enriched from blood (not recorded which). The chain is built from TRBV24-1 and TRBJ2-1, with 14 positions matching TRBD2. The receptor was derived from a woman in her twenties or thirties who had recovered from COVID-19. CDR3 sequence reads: CATSDLGTSGRWEQFF. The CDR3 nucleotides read TGTGCCACCAGTGATTTAGGGACTAGCGGGAGATGGGAGCAGTTCTTC.